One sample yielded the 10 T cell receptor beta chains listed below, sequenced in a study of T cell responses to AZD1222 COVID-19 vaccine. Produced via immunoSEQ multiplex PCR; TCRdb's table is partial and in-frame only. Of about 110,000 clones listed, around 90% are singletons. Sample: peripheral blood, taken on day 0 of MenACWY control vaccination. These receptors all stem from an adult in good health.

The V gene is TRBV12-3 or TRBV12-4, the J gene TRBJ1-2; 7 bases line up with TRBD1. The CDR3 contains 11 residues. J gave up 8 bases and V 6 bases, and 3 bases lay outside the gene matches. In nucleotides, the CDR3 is TGTGCCAGCAGGGGACAGAAAGGCTACACCTTC. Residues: CASRGQKGYTF.

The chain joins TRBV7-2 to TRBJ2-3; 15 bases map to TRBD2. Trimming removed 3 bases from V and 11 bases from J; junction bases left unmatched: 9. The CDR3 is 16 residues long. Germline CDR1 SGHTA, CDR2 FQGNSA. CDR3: CASSFGRAGLAGGQYF. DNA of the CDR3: TGTGCCAGCAGCTTCGGTCGGGCGGGACTAGCGGGGGGGCAGTATTTT.

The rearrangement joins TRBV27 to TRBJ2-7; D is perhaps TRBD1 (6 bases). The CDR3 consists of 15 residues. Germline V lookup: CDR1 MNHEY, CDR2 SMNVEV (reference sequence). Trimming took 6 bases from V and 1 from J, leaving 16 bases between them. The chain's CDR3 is CASSRTGLISYEQYF. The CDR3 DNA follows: TGTGCCAGCAGCAGAACAGGGTTAATTTCCTACGAGCAGTACTTC.

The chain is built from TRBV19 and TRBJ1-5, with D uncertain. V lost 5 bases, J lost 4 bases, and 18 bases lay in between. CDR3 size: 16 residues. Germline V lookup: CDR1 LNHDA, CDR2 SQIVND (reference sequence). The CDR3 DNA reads TGTGCCAGTAGTTCCTGGACCGAGTTTCGGAATCAGCCCCAGCATTTT. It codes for CASSSWTEFRNQPQHF.

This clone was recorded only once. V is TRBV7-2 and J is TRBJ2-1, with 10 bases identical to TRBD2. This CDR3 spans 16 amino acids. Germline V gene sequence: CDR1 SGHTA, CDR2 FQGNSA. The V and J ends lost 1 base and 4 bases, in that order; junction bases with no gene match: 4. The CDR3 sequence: CASSLEGLANYNEQFF. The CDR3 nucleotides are TGTGCCAGCAGCTTAGAGGGACTAGCGAATTACAATGAGCAGTTCTTC.

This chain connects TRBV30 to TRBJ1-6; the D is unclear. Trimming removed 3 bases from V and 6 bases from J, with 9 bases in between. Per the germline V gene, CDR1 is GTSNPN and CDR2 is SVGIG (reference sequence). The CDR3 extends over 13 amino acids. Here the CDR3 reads CAWSARSNSPLHF. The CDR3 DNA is TGTGCCTGGAGCGCCAGAAGTAATTCACCCCTCCACTTT. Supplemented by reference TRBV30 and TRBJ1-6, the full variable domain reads SQTIHQWPATLVQPVGSPLSLECTVEGTSNPNLYWYRQAAGRGLQLLFYSVGIGQISSEVPQNLSASRPQDRQFILSSKKLLLSDSGFYLCAWSARSNSPLHFGNGTRLTVT.

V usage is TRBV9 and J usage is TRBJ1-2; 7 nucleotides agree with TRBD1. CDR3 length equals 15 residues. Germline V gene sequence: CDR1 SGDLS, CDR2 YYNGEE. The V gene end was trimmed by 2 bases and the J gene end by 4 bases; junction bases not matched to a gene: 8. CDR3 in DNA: TGTGCCAGCAGCGTCCGGACAGGAGACATCTATGGCTACACCTTC. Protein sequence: CASSVRTGDIYGYTF.

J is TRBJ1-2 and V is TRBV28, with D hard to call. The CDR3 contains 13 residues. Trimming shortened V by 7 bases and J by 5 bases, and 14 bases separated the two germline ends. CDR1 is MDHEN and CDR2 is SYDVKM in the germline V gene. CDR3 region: CASTYDQSYGYTF. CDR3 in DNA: TGTGCCAGCACCTACGACCAAAGTTATGGCTACACCTTC.

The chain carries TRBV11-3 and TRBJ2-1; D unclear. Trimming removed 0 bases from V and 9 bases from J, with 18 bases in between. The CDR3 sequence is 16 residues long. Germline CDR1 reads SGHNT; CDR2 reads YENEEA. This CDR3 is CASSLDPGQALGEQFF. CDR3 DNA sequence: TGTGCCAGCAGCTTAGATCCAGGTCAGGCCCTCGGTGAGCAGTTCTTC.

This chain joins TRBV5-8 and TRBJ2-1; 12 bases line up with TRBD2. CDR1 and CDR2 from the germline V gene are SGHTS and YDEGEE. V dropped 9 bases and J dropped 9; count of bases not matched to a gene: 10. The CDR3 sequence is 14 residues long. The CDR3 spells CANLAGGPAGEQFF. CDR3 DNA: TGTGCCAACCTAGCGGGAGGGCCGGCGGGTGAGCAGTTCTTC.